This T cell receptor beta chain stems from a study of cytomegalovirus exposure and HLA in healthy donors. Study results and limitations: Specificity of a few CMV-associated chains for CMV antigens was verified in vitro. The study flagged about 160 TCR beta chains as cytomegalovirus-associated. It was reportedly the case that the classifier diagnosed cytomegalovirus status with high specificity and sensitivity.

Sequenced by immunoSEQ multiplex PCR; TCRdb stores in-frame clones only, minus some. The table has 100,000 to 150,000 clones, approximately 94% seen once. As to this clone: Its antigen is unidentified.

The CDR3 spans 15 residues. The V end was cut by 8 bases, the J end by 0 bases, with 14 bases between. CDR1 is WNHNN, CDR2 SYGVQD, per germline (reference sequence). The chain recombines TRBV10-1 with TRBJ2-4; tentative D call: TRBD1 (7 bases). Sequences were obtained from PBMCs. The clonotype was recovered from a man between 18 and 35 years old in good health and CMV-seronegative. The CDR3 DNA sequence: TGCGCCAGCGGGGAGGACAGGCAAGCCAAAAACATTCAGTACTTC. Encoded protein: CASGEDRQAKNIQYF.